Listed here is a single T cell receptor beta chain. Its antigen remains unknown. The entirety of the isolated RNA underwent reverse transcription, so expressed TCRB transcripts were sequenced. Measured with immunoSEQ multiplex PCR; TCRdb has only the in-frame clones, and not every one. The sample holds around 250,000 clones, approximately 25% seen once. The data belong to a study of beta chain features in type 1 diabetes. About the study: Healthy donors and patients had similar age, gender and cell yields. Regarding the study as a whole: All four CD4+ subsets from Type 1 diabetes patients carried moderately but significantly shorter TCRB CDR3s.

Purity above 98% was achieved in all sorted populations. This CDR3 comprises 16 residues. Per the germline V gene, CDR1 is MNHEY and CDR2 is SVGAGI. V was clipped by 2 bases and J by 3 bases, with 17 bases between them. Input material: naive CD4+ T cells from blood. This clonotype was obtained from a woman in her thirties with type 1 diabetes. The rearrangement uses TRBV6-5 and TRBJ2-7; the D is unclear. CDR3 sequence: CASSYHRALTFYEQYF. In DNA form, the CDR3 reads TGTGCCAGCAGTTACCATCGAGCGTTGACGTTCTACGAGCAGTACTTC.